Below are 18 T cell receptor beta chains sequenced from a single sample in a study of OX40 agonist ivuxolimab in advanced cancers. Repertoires were generated with immunoSEQ multiplex PCR, while TCRdb's copy carries only in-frame clones and drops some. The sample consists of about 67,000 clones, 80% to 90% of them appearing once. Source: CD4+ or CD8+ T cells sorted from blood, taken in a trial of the OX40 agonist ivuxolimab. Receptor source: an adult with an advanced solid tumor such as melanoma, head and neck, liver or kidney cancer.

The genes are TRBV27 and TRBJ2-2; 10 bases map to TRBD1. V dropped 10 bases and J dropped 5; count of bases not matched to a gene: 7. This CDR3 is 14 amino acids long. The germline CDR1 and CDR2 sequences are MNHEY and SMNVEV (reference sequence). CDR3 region: CATRWGQGTGELFF. The CDR3 DNA reads as TGTGCCACCCGATGGGGACAGGGGACCGGGGAGCTGTTTTTT.

The rearrangement links TRBV11-2 to TRBJ2-2; D is ambiguous. The CDR3 loop spans 15 amino acids. Germline-derived CDR1 and CDR2 are SGHAT and FQNNGV. V lost 3 bases, J lost 3 bases, and 11 bases lay in between. In nucleotides, the CDR3 is TGTGCCAGCAGCTTTTCGACATCGTACACCGGGGAGCTGTTTTTT. Its protein product is CASSFSTSYTGELFF.

The CDR3, as DNA: TGTGCCAGCAGTTTAGACCTACAACGAGGAATTTCACCCCTCCACTTT. Its protein is CASSLDLQRGISPLHF. The chain has TRBV28 and TRBJ1-6; D is undetermined. CDR1 and CDR2 (germline): MDHEN, SYDVKM. The CDR3 is 16 amino acids. Trimming left V 2 bases short and J 9 bases short, with 17 bases between.

The chain combines TRBV4-3 with TRBJ1-5; possible D gene TRBD1, 6 bases. There are 14 residues in the CDR3. The germline gives CDR1 LGHNA, CDR2 YSLEER. V lost 4 bases and J 5 bases, leaving 12 bases between the germline ends. For the CDR3, the DNA is TGCGCCAGCAGCCCACAGGGCGACCATCAGCCCCAGCATTTT. It specifies CASSPQGDHQPQHF.

A single count supports this clone. The chain combines TRBV7-3 with TRBJ1-2, with 7 bases aligning to TRBD1. CDR3 size: 13 residues. The germline gives CDR1 SGHTA, CDR2 FQGTGA. V shed 2 bases and J 4 bases; nucleotides not matched to a gene: 1. The CDR3 DNA reads as TGTGCCAGCAGCTTAGGGACAGCCTATGGCTACACCTTC. Its protein product is CASSLGTAYGYTF.

The V call is TRBV29-1, the J call TRBJ2-7, with 8 positions matching TRBD1. Germline trimming cut 4 bases from V and 4 bases from J; bases unmatched to any gene: 3. The CDR3 consists of 12 residues. Germline CDR1 and CDR2: SQVTM and ANQGSEA. The CDR3 nucleotides read TGCAGCGTTGGACAGGGGAAGTACGAGCAGTACTTC. Its translation is CSVGQGKYEQYF.

The chain joins TRBV27 to TRBJ2-3; D gene uncertain. The CDR3 extends over 12 amino acids. The germline V gene has CDR1 MNHEY and CDR2 SMNVEV (reference sequence). Trimming removed 6 bases at V and 0 bases at J, with 4 bases between. The CDR3 reads CASRRSTDTQYF. CDR3 DNA sequence: TGTGCCAGCAGGCGAAGCACAGATACGCAGTATTTT.

This clone was found a few times. The genes are TRBV28 and TRBJ1-6, with D possibly TRBD1 on 6 matching bases. CDR3 length: 15 residues. Trimming pared 6 bases from V and 10 bases from J, leaving 19 bases between. Germline values: CDR1 MDHEN, CDR2 SYDVKM. The DNA of the CDR3 is TGTGCCAGCAGGACAGGTCCCTCCGGAGGGTCACCCCTCCACTTT. This codes for CASRTGPSGGSPLHF. The full variable domain, completed using reference TRBV28 and TRBJ1-6, is DVKVTQSSRYLVKRTGEKVFLECVQDMDHENMFWYRQDPGLGLRLIYFSYDVKMKEKGDIPEGYSVSREKKERFSLILESASTNQTSMYLCASRTGPSGGSPLHFGNGTRLTVT.

As DNA, the CDR3 is TGCGCCAGCAGCCAAGAGGGGGGCTCTGGGGCCAACGTCCTGACTTTC. Encoded protein: CASSQEGGSGANVLTF. The rearrangement joins TRBV4-1 to TRBJ2-6; TRBD2 is a possible D gene (6 bases). Trimming removed 0 bases at V and 0 bases at J, with 6 bases between. The CDR3 has 16 residues. Per the germline V gene, CDR1 is MGHRA and CDR2 is YSYEKL.

This rearrangement joins TRBV4-1 to TRBJ1-5; D not resolved. Between the trimmed V and J ends, which lost 0 bases and 10 bases, there was a span of 19 bases. The CDR3 covers 16 residues. CDR1 and CDR2 (germline): MGHRA, YSYEKL. The CDR3 nucleotides read TGCGCCAGCAGCCAAGATCCGGGGTTAAGTCTGGGACCCCAGCATTTT. This translates into CASSQDPGLSLGPQHF.

The chain employs TRBV4-2 and TRBJ1-5, with D perhaps TRBD1 (5 bases). V dropped 1 base and J dropped 7 bases, with 11 bases sitting between them. Germline CDR1 LGHNA, CDR2 YNFKEQ. This CDR3 has 14 amino acids. CDR3 region: CASSQVLQGQPQHF. CDR3 in DNA: TGTGCCAGCAGCCAAGTACTCCAGGGACAGCCCCAGCATTTT.

The chain combines TRBV7-2 with TRBJ1-5; D is unresolved. The CDR3 contains 13 residues. In germline, CDR1 is SGHTA, CDR2 FQGNSA. V was trimmed by 1 base and J by 5 bases, leaving 6 bases between them. In nucleotides, the CDR3 is TGTGCCAGCAGCTTAGGGGTAGATCAGCCCCAGCATTTT. Its protein is CASSLGVDQPQHF.

The rearrangement uses TRBV7-2 and TRBJ2-7; 13 nucleotides match TRBD2. Germline-derived CDR1 and CDR2 are SGHTA and FQGNSA. The CDR3 runs to 16 residues. Losses at the gene ends were 5 bases for V and 4 bases for J; bases not matched to a gene: 8. For the CDR3, the DNA is TGTGCCAGCAGCCGTAGCCCGACTAGCGGGGGGTACGAGCAGTACTTC. Amino acids: CASSRSPTSGGYEQYF.

The V call is TRBV4-2, the J call TRBJ1-4; 8 bases agree with TRBD1. The trim removed 1 base at V and 8 bases at J, leaving 6 bases unmatched. The CDR3 is 15 amino acids. Per the germline V gene, CDR1 is LGHNA and CDR2 is YNFKEQ. CDR3 amino acids: CASSQGETGEEKLFF. The CDR3, as DNA: TGTGCCAGCAGCCAAGGAGAGACAGGGGAAGAAAAACTGTTTTTT.

The chain links TRBV2 to TRBJ2-2; D is possibly TRBD1 or TRBD2 (6 bases each). Trimming shortened V by 4 bases and J by 5 bases, and 11 bases separated the two germline ends. The CDR3 spans 14 residues. Germline CDR1 reads SNHLY; CDR2 reads FYNNEI. CDR3 nucleotide sequence: TGTGCCAGCAGTGCAGGGGCGGGGACCGGGGAGCTGTTTTTT. Translation: CASSAGAGTGELFF.

The rearrangement joins TRBV5-1 to TRBJ2-7; 10 bases align to TRBD2. Germline loops: CDR1 SGHRS, CDR2 YFSETQ. J lost 9 bases, V lost 3 bases, and 12 bases had no gene match. The length of the CDR3 is 15 residues. The CDR3 DNA reads as TGCGCCAGCAGCTCTAGCGGGAGTATTGCAGGTGGGCAGTACTTC. Its protein product is CASSSSGSIAGGQYF.

This clone was picked up a small number of times. The V call is TRBV18, the J call TRBJ2-2, with D unclear. This CDR3 spans 12 amino acids. Between the trimmed V and J ends, which lost 2 bases and 9 bases, there was a span of 7 bases. The V gene's germline CDR1 is KGHSH and CDR2 LQKENI. As DNA, the CDR3 is TGTGCCAGCTCACCAGCGTCCAGGGAGCTGTTTTTT. As protein: CASSPASRELFF.

The rearrangement joins TRBV4-3 to TRBJ2-2; D is unclear. Per the germline V gene, CDR1 is LGHNA and CDR2 is YSLEER. V lost 0 bases and J lost 4, with 15 bases in between. The CDR3 consists of 17 residues. For the CDR3, the DNA is TGCGCCAGCAGCCAAGAAGTGCGAGTAACCGGCACCGGGGAGCTGTTTTTT. Protein sequence: CASSQEVRVTGTGELFF.